This passage covers 25 T cell receptor beta chains from one sample sequenced in a study of tumor-infiltrating lymphocytes in oesophageal squamous cell carcinoma. TCRdb reanalysed the PCR reads using MiXCR and keeps one entry per CDR3 protein. The sample carries approximately 21,000 distinct CDR3 sequences, less than 45% recorded once. Input material: esophageal tumor tissue. The receptor source for this set is a male donor with esophageal squamous cell carcinoma.

Many counts were recorded for this clonotype. This chain links TRBV19 with TRBJ2-6; D gene uncertain. CDR3 length: 16 amino acids. Germline lookup yields CDR1 LNHDA and CDR2 SQIVND (reference sequence). The V and J ends lost 5 bases and 0 bases respectively, with 11 bases between them. Here the CDR3 DNA reads TGTGCCAGTAGTTCCACATCTCGCTCTGGGGCCAACGTCCTGACTTTC. This codes for CASSSTSRSGANVLTF.

The rearrangement uses TRBV7-2 and TRBJ2-1; unclear D gene. The DNA end lines up better with TRBJ1-2; the J call may be wrong. The CDR3 length is 14 residues. Germline V gene lookup returns CDR1 SGHTA and CDR2 FQGNSA. In nucleotides, the CDR3 is TGTGCCAGCAGCTCCGACTATACGATAGCGGGCTACACCTTC. Translated, it gives CASSSDYTIAGYTF.

This clonotype is medium-sized by share. The V and J genes are TRBV6-1 and TRBJ2-7, with unresolved D. The CDR3 runs 14 residues. Germline assignment: CDR1 MNHNS and CDR2 SASEGT. Trimming took off 2 bases at V and 0 bases at J, with 8 bases between the two ends. CDR3 loop: CASSEIQSSYEQYF. DNA for the CDR3: TGTGCCAGCAGTGAAATTCAGAGCTCCTACGAGCAGTACTTC.

This chain joins TRBV6-2 or TRBV6-3 and TRBJ2-3, with 8 bases aligning to TRBD1. The J segment lost 3 bases and the V segment lost 5 bases, leaving 7 bases of the junction unmatched. CDR3 length: 15 residues. Germline values: CDR1 MNHEY, CDR2 SVGEGT. CDR3 residues: CASSPGTGETDTQYF. CDR3 in DNA: TGTGCCAGCAGTCCCGGGACAGGAGAAACAGATACGCAGTATTTT.

This clonotype was seen a handful of times. J is TRBJ1-4 and V is TRBV9, with a tentative D call TRBD1 (6 bases). Germline CDR1 reads SGDLS; CDR2 reads YYNGEE. The CDR3 extends over 16 amino acids. V was shortened by 0 bases and J by 0 bases, with 9 bases between the two germline ends. CDR3 loop: CASSVGRTATNEKLFF. In DNA form, the CDR3 reads TGTGCCAGCAGCGTAGGTCGGACAGCAACTAATGAAAAACTGTTTTTT.

This clonotype has a count of ten or more. The chain combines TRBV6-1 with TRBJ1-5, with 8 bases matching TRBD1. With V trimmed by 3 bases and J by 6 bases, 7 bases remained unmatched. The CDR3 is made up of 15 amino acids. Germline assignment: CDR1 MNHNS and CDR2 SASEGT. The DNA of the CDR3 is TGTGCCAGCAGTGAGGACAGGGTAGGATCTCAGCCCCAGCATTTT. Protein sequence: CASSEDRVGSQPQHF.

This clonotype occurred once. DNA for the CDR3: TGTGCCAGCAGCTCCCTTGGGAGTAGCGGAGGCCAGCAGTTCTTC. Protein sequence: CASSSLGSSGGQQFF. V gene TRBV7-4 combines with J gene TRBJ2-4; a possible D gene is TRBD2 (6 bases). Matching the DNA end better, TRBJ2-1 makes the J call doubtful. This CDR3 spans 15 amino acids. Germline CDR1 is SGHVT and CDR2 is SQSDAQ.

This clonotype was recorded many times. V is TRBV24-1 and J is TRBJ1-5, with D possibly TRBD1 on 5 matching bases. The ends were cut back, 3 bases at V and 7 bases at J, with 12 bases in the middle. Germline-derived CDR1 and CDR2 are KGHDR and SFDVKD. The CDR3 extends over 14 amino acids. In DNA form, the CDR3 reads TGTGCCACCAGTGATCGGGGCTCGCAGCAGCCCCAGCATTTT. It specifies CATSDRGSQQPQHF.

This clonotype has a handful of counts. V and J are TRBV6-1 and TRBJ2-7; a possible D gene is TRBD1 (5 bases). This CDR3 is 11 amino acids long. Germline V lookup: CDR1 MNHNS, CDR2 SASEGT. V shed 5 bases and J shed 3 bases, with 5 bases lying between them. CDR3 in amino acids: CASSRGYEQYF. The CDR3, as DNA: TGTGCCAGCAGTAGGGGCTACGAGCAGTACTTC.

The rearrangement joins TRBV7-2 to TRBJ2-3, with TRBD1 matching 8 bases. The assigned J gene may be wrong: the sequence end matches TRBJ2-5 better. The CDR3 is made up of 15 amino acids. Looked up from germline, CDR1 is SGHTA and CDR2 is FQGNSA. In DNA, the CDR3 is TGTGCCAGCAGCCTCGGACAGGGAGTCTTAGAGACCCAGTACTTC. Translation: CASSLGQGVLETQYF.

This clonotype was seen ten or more times. Just one base apart from a much larger clone, this may be a read error. V gene TRBV24-1 combines with J gene TRBJ2-5, with 16 bases matching TRBD2. In germline, CDR1 is KGHDR, CDR2 SFDVKD. This CDR3 is 17 amino acids long. The ends lost 3 bases at V and 11 bases at J; junction bases unmatched: 11. CDR3 sequence: CATSDPGTSGRADEQYF. As DNA, the CDR3 is TGTGCCACCAGTGATCCCGGGACTAGCGGGAGGGCCGATGAGCAGTACTTC.

This clonotype occurred a few times. This sequence joins TRBV6-8 and TRBJ2-5, with TRBD2 identical over 7 bases. J gave up 2 bases and V 0 bases, and 6 bases lay outside the gene matches. The germline V gene has CDR1 MNHGY and CDR2 SAAAGT. The CDR3 is made up of 16 amino acids. In nucleotides, the CDR3 is TGTGCCAGCAGTTACTCGAGAGCGGGGCCGCAAGAGACCCAGTACTTC. It translates to CASSYSRAGPQETQYF.

This clonotype occurred many times. The chain combines TRBV2 with TRBJ1-2, with TRBD1 matching 9 bases. The CDR3 runs to 16 residues. The J segment lost 1 base and the V segment lost 7 bases, leaving 10 bases of the junction unmatched. Germline loops: CDR1 SNHLY, CDR2 FYNNEI. The CDR3 DNA reads as TGTGCCAGCAACCTAGGACAGGGGCCTGGTAACTATGGCTACACCTTC. This translates into CASNLGQGPGNYGYTF.

As concerns this clonotype: The limits of the CDR3 on the DNA are not certain, so only TCRdb's listed CDR3 is given. This rearrangement joins TRBV7-2 to TRBJ2-3; the table's D call, TRBD1, has no DNA check behind it. With termini counted, the CDR3 has 23 amino acids. Per germline, CDR1 SGHTA and CDR2 FQGNSA. The CDR3: CASSRDRGLETQYFGPGTDTQYF.

In its sample, this clonotype was seen many times. This rearrangement joins TRBV6-1 to TRBJ1-2, with D unresolved. Trimming took 4 bases from V and 8 from J, leaving 14 bases between them. Germline CDR1 and CDR2: MNHNS and SASEGT. The CDR3 runs 13 residues. CDR3 sequence reads: CASSGSVASGYTF. In nucleotides, the CDR3 is TGTGCCAGCAGTGGTTCGGTCGCTTCAGGCTACACCTTC.

Many counts were recorded for this clonotype. The chain links TRBV12-3 or TRBV12-4 to TRBJ1-5, with 9 nucleotides matching TRBD1. CDR3 length: 16 residues. With V trimmed by 2 bases and J by 3 bases, 5 bases remained unmatched. CDR3 nucleotides: TGTGCCAGCAGTTTATGGGGACAGGGACTCAATCAGCCCCAGCATTTT. Protein product: CASSLWGQGLNQPQHF.

This clonotype was picked up many times. V gene TRBV27 combines with J gene TRBJ2-1; no clear D gene. Between the trimmed V and J ends, which lost 5 bases and 7 bases, there was a span of 21 bases. This CDR3 has 16 amino acids. Germline CDR1 reads MNHEY; CDR2 reads SMNVEV (reference sequence). Here the CDR3 DNA reads TGTGCCAGCAGTATAGACGTGCTTTCTAGGAAGAATGAGCAGTTCTTC. Its translation is CASSIDVLSRKNEQFF.

The table lists this clonotype with a few counts. Since no conserved phenylalanine or tryptophan closes the CDR3, a read error is the likely cause. Because the CDR3's place on the DNA is in doubt, the DNA is left out and the CDR3 is given as listed by TCRdb. The chain joins TRBV7-2 to TRBJ2-7; the table names TRBD2, a call not compared with the DNA. CDR1 SGHTA and CDR2 FQGNSA come from the germline V gene. The CDR3 has 15 residues if both end residues are counted. CDR3 in amino acids: CASSSATNYGYTFGS.

The chain carries TRBV12-3 or TRBV12-4 and TRBJ2-3; TRBD1 is a possible D gene (5 bases). CDR3 length: 15 amino acids. Trimming took 7 bases from V and 2 from J, leaving 16 bases between them. The CDR3 DNA reads TGTGCCAGCACCTCACAGGCCGGAAACACAGATACGCAGTATTTT. Amino acid sequence: CASTSQAGNTDTQYF.

Many counts were recorded for this clonotype. The chain links TRBV5-1 to TRBJ2-4, with D unresolved. Germline loops: CDR1 SGHRS, CDR2 YFSETQ. The CDR3 has 14 amino acids. Between the trimmed V and J ends, which lost 0 bases and 1 base, there was a span of 5 bases. The CDR3 DNA is TGCGCCAGCAGCTTGGGGAACGCCAAAAACATTCAGTACTTC. As protein: CASSLGNAKNIQYF.

There are many counts of this clonotype. The rearrangement joins TRBV6-6 to TRBJ1-2; the D is unclear. Germline lookup yields CDR1 MNHNY and CDR2 SVGAGI (reference sequence). The V end was cut by 0 bases, the J end by 3 bases, with 5 bases between. The CDR3 is made up of 13 amino acids. The CDR3 reads CASSYSRYYGYTF. In DNA form, the CDR3 reads TGTGCCAGCAGTTACTCCCGTTACTATGGCTACACCTTC.

CDR3: CASSDRGLMETQYF. CDR3 sequence (DNA): TGTGCCAGCAGCGACAGGGGGTTAATGGAGACCCAGTACTTC. The chain links TRBV7-6 to TRBJ2-7, with 9 bases aligning to TRBD1. Near its end, the DNA agrees better with TRBJ2-5, so the J call may be wrong. The germline CDR1 and CDR2 sequences are SGHVS and FNYEAQ. The CDR3 consists of 14 residues.

This clonotype was seen repeatedly, ten times or more. The chain uses TRBV28 and TRBJ2-1, with 11 bases that match TRBD2. V lost 8 bases to trimming and J lost 0 bases; unmatched junction nucleotides: 3. Germline loops: CDR1 MDHEN, CDR2 SYDVKM. The CDR3 totals 15 residues. The CDR3 sequence is CASHSGRVSYNEQFF. The CDR3 nucleotides read TGTGCCAGCCATAGCGGGAGGGTCTCCTACAATGAGCAGTTCTTC. Combining the CDR3 with reference TRBV28 and TRBJ2-1 gives the whole variable domain DVKVTQSSRYLVKRTGEKVFLECVQDMDHENMFWYRQDPGLGLRLIYFSYDVKMKEKGDIPEGYSVSREKKERFSLILESASTNQTSMYLCASHSGRVSYNEQFFGPGTRLTVL.

This clonotype occurred many times. The chain recombines TRBV4-1 with TRBJ2-1, with 8 bases lining up with TRBD1. The V gene's germline CDR1 is MGHRA and CDR2 YSYEKL. This CDR3 is 15 amino acids long. Germline trimming cut 3 bases from V and 5 bases from J; bases unmatched to any gene: 6. CDR3 protein: CASSHPDRVDNEQFF. CDR3 coding DNA: TGCGCCAGCAGCCATCCGGACAGGGTTGACAATGAGCAGTTCTTC.

This clonotype was found many times. In this CDR3 the conserved last residue, phenylalanine or tryptophan, is missing, so a read error is likely. The DNA is left out, because the CDR3 cannot be placed on it with certainty; the CDR3 is given as TCRdb lists it. This chain uses TRBV11-2 with TRBJ2-6; TRBD2, the table's D call, lacks a check against the DNA. Germline loops: CDR1 SGHAT, CDR2 FQNNGV. A total of 9 residues make up the CDR3, ends included. Here the CDR3 reads CASSLVAGE.